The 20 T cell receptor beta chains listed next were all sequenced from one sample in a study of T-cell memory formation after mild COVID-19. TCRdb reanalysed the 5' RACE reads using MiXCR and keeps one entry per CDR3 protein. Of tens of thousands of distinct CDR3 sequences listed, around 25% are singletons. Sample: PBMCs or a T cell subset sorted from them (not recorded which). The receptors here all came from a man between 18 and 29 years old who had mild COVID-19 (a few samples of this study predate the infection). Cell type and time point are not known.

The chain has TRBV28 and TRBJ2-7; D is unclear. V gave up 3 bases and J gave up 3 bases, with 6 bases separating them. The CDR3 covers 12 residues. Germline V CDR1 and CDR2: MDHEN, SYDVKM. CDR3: CASSFLGYEQYV. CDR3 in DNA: TGTGCCAGCAGTTTTTTAGGCTACGAGCAGTACGTC.

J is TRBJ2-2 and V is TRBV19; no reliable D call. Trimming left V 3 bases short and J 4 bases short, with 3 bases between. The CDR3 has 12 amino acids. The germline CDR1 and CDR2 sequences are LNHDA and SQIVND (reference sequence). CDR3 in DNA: TGTGCCAGTAGTATGGGCACCGGGGAGCTGTTTTTT. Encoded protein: CASSMGTGELFF.

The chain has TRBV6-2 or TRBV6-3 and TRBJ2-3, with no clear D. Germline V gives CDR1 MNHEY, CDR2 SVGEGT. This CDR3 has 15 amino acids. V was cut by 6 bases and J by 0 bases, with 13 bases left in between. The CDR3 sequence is CASSRTFSSTDTQYF. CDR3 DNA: TGTGCCAGCAGCAGGACCTTTAGCAGCACAGATACGCAGTATTTT.

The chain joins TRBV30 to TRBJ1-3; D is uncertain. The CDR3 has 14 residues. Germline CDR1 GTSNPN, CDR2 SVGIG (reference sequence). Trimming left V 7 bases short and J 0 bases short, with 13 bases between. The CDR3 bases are TGTGCCTTTATGGGATATAGCTCTGGAAACACCATATATTTT. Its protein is CAFMGYSSGNTIYF.

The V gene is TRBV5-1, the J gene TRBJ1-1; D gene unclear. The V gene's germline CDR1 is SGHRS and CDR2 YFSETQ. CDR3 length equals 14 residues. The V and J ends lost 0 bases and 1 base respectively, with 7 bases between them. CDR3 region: CASSLAGENTEAFF. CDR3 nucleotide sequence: TGCGCCAGCAGCTTGGCTGGGGAGAACACTGAAGCTTTCTTT.

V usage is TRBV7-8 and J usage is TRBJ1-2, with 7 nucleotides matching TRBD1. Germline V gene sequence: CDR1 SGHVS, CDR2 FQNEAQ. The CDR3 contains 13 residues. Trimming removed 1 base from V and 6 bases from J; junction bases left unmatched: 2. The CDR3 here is CASSLGQGDGYTF. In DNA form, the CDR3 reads TGTGCCAGCAGCTTAGGCCAGGGGGATGGCTACACCTTC.

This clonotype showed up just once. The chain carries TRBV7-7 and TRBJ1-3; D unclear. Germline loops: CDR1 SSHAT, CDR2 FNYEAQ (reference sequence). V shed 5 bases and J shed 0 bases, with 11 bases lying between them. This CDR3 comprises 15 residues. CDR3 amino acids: CASSLRAPSGNTIYF. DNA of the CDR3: TGTGCCAGCAGCCTTCGGGCCCCCTCTGGAAACACCATATATTTT.

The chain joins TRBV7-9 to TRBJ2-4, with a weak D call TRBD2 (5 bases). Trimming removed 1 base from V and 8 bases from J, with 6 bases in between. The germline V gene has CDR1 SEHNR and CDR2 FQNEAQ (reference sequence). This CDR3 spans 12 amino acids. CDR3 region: CASSLGGDIQYF. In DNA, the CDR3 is TGTGCCAGCAGCTTAGGGGGAGACATTCAGTACTTC.

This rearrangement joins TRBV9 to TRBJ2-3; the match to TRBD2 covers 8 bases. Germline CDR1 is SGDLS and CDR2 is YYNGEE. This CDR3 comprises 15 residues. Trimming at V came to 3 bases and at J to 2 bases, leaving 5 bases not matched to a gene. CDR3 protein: CASSESSGPTDTQYF. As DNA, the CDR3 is TGTGCCAGCAGCGAGTCTAGCGGGCCCACAGATACGCAGTATTTT.

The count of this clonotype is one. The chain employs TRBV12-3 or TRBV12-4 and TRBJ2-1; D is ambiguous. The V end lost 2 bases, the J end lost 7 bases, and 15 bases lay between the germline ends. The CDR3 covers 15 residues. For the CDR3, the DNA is TGTGCCAGCAGTTTAATTTACAGTCGCCTTAATGAGCAGTTCTTC. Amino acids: CASSLIYSRLNEQFF.

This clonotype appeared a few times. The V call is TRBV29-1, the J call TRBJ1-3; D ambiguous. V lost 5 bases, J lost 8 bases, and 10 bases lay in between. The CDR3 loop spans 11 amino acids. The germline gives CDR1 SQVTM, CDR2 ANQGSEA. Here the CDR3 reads CSVISPDTIYF. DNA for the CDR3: TGCAGCGTTATATCCCCGGACACCATATATTTT.

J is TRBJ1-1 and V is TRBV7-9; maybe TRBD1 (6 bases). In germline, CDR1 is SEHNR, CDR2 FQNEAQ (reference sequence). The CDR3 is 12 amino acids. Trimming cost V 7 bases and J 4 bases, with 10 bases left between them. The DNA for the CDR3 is TGTGCCAGCACCAGGGGCGGCACTGAAGCTTTCTTT. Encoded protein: CASTRGGTEAFF.

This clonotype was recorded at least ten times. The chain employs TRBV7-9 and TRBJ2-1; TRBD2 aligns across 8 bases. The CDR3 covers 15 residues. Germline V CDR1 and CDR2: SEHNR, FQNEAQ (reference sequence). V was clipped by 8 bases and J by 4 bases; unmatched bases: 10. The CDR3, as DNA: TGTGCCAGCGGATCCCAGCGGGGGTTATACAATGAGCAGTTCTTC. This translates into CASGSQRGLYNEQFF.

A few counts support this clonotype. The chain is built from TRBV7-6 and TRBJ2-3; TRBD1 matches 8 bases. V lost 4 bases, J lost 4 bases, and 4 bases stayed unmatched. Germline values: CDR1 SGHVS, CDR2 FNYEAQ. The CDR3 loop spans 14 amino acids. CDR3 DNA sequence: TGTGCCAGCAGCTGGACAGGGTACGCAGATACGCAGTATTTT. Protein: CASSWTGYADTQYF.

CDR3 coding DNA: TGTGCCATCAGTGCCGGTGTTAGGGGCACAGATACGCAGTATTTT. Its protein product is CAISAGVRGTDTQYF. The chain is built from TRBV10-3 and TRBJ2-3; no firm D call. V lost 4 bases and J 1 base, leaving 12 bases between the germline ends. CDR1 is ENHRY and CDR2 is SYGVKD in the germline V gene. The CDR3 has 15 residues.

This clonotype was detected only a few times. CDR3 in DNA: TGTGCCAGCAGCGTGCTGACTTGGGGGGAAACAGATACGCAGTATTTT. Protein: CASSVLTWGETDTQYF. The V gene is TRBV5-6, the J gene TRBJ2-3; a weak D match, TRBD2 (6 bases). The germline V gene encodes CDR1 SGHDT and CDR2 YYEEEE. Trimming shortened V by 4 bases and J by 3 bases, and 18 bases separated the two germline ends. The CDR3 covers 16 residues.

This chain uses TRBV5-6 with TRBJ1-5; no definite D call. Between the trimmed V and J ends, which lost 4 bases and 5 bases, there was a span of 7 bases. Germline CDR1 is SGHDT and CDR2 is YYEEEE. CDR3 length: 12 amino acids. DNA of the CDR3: TGTGCCAGCAGCGCTGGGGATCAGCCCCAGCATTTT. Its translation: CASSAGDQPQHF.

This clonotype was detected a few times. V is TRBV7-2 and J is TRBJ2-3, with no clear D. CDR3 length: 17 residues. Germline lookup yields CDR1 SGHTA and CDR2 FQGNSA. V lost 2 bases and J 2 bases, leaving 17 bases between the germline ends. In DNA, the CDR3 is TGTGCCAGCAGCTTAATAAAAGGCATCCCGCACACAGATACGCAGTATTTT. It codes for CASSLIKGIPHTDTQYF.

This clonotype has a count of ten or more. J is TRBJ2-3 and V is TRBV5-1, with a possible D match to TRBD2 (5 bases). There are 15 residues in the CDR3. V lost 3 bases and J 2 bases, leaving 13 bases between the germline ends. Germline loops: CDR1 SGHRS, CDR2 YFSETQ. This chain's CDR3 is CASSSRPGYTDTQYF. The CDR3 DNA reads TGCGCCAGCAGCTCCCGTCCGGGGTACACAGATACGCAGTATTTT.

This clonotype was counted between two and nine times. The CDR3 loop reads CASSPTRQYNEQFF. DNA for the CDR3: TGTGCCAGCAGTCCTACGCGCCAGTACAATGAGCAGTTCTTC. The chain is built from TRBV6-5 and TRBJ2-1; D is uncertain. The germline CDR1 and CDR2 sequences are MNHEY and SVGAGI. This CDR3 region has 14 residues. Trimming took 5 bases from V and 4 from J, leaving 12 bases between them.